This TCR beta chain derives from a study of CD8+ T cells in alopecia areata. About the study: The drug, tofacitinib, lasted 6 to 18 months, followed by 6 months off drug.

Treatment described: oral pan-JAK inhibitor, 5-10 mg twice daily. There are 14 residues in the CDR3. The germline V and J ends were trimmed by 5 bases and 0 bases, with 8 bases remaining between them. CDR1 is MGHRA, CDR2 YSYEKL, per germline. General study findings and limits: Between patients, shared TCR sequences were less clear than in mice. This was possibly due in part to HLA diversity in the patient population. Persistence during tofacitinib was seen for many expanded lesional clones in scalp and blood.

About this clone itself: As yet, its antigen is unknown.

Following extraction, RNA underwent reverse transcription to cDNA, which served as the sequencing template. Some clones are missing from TCRdb's copy, which holds only in-frame ones; the method was immunoSEQ multiplex PCR. The sample consists of 170,000 or so clones, under 60% of them appearing once. This specimen consisted of CD8+ T cells sorted from blood, obtained at week 24, from a patient treated with tofacitinib. The genes are TRBV4-1 and TRBJ1-5; no reliable D call. The clonotype originates from a human donor with alopecia areata. CDR3 DNA: TGCGCCAGCAGCGACGGGAATAGCAATCAGCCCCAGCATTTT. Translation: CASSDGNSNQPQHF.